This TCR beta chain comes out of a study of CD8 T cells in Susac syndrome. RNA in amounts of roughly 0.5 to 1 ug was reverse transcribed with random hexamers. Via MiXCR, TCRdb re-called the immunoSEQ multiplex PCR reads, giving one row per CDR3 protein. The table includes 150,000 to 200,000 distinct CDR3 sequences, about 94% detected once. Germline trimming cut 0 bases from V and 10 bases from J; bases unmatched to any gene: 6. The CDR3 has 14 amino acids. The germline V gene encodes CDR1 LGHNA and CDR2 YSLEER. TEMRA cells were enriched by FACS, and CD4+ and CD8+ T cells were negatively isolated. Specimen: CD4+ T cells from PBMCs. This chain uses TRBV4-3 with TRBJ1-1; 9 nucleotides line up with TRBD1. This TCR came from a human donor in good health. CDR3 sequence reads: CASSQDRDRVGAFF. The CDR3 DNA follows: TGCGCCAGCAGCCAAGATCGGGACAGGGTCGGAGCTTTCTTT.